The sequence of this T cell receptor (beta chain) was determined in a study of tumor and adjacent non-tumor tissue in lung cancer. Note on this clonotype: Its matching antigen is unknown.

Trimming took 2 bases from V and 7 from J, leaving 12 bases between them. This CDR3 is built from 13 residues. Germline assignment: CDR1 MNHEY and CDR2 SVGAGI. RNA was extracted from bulk tissue without any cell sorting. Distant lung tissue was collected more than 3 cm away from the tumor edge. TCRbeta libraries were built with three rounds of nested PCR, modified from ARM-PCR. MiXCR, applied by TCRdb to the multiplex PCR reads, yields one record per CDR3 protein. The repertoire holds some 100,000 distinct CDR3 sequences, with over 55% as singletons. Overall study results and limits: Tumor repertoires had a smaller top 100 clone share than normal lung.

The TCR originated in a young man with non-small cell lung cancer. The chain combines TRBV6-5 with TRBJ2-7; D gene uncertain. The sample was distant non-tumor lung tissue. The CDR3 here is CASSYDAMGEQYF. CDR3 DNA: TGTGCCAGCAGTTACGATGCTATGGGGGAGCAGTACTTC.